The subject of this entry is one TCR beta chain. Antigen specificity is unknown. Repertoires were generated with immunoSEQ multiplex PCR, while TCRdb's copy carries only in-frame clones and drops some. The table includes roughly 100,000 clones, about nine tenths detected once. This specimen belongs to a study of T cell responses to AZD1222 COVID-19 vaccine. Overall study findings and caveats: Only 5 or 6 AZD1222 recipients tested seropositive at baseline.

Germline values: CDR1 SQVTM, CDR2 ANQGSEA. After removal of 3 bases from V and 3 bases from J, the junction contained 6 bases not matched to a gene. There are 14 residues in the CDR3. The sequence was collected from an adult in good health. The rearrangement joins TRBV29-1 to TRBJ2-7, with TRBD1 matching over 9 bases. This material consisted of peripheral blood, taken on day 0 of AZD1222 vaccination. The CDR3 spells CSVEGGQGNYEQYF. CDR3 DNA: TGCAGCGTTGAGGGTGGACAGGGGAACTACGAGCAGTACTTC.